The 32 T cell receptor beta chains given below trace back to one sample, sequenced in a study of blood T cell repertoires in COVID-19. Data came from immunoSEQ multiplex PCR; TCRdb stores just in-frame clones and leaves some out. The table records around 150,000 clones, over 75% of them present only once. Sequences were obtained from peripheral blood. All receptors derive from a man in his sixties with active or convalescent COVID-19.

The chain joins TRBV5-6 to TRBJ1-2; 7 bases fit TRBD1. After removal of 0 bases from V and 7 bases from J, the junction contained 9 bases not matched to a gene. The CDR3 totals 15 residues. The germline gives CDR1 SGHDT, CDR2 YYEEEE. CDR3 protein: CASSLAAGQRLGYTF. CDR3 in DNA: TGTGCCAGCAGCTTGGCCGCGGGACAGCGTCTTGGCTACACCTTC.

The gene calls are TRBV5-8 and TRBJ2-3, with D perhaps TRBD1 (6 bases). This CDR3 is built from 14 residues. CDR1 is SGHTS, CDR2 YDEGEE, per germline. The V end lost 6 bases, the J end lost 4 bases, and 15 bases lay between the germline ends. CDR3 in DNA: TGTGCCAGCAAGCTGGGGGCGCTTTCAGATACGCAGTATTTT. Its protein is CASKLGALSDTQYF.

The CDR3, as DNA: TGTGCCAGCAGCCCCGCCCCCACTCTAGATGGCTACACCTTC. Amino acids: CASSPAPTLDGYTF. This chain links TRBV7-9 with TRBJ1-2; D gene uncertain. CDR1 and CDR2 (germline): SEHNR, FQNEAQ (reference sequence). V was trimmed by 5 bases and J by 6 bases, leaving 16 bases between them. The CDR3 has 14 residues.

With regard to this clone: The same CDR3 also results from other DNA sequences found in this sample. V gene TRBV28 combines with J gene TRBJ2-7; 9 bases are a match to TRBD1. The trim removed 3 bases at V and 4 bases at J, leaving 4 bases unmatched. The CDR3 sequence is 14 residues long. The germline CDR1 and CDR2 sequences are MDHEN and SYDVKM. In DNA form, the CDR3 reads TGTGCCAGCAGTTTGGGGACAGGGTTATACGAGCAGTACTTC. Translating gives CASSLGTGLYEQYF.

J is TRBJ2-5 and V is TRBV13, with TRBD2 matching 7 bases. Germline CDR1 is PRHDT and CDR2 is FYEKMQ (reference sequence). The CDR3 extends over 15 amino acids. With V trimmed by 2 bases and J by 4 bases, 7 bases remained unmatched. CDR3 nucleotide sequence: TGTGCCAGCAGCTTACTGGGAGGGCAGGGAGAGACCCAGTACTTC. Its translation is CASSLLGGQGETQYF.

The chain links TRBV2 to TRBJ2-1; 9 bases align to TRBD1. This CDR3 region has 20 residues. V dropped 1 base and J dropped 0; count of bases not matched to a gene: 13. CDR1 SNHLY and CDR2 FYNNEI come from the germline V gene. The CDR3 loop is CASSEVGFFGQGSSYNEQFF. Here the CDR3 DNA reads TGTGCCAGCAGTGAAGTTGGGTTCTTCGGACAGGGGAGCTCCTACAATGAGCAGTTCTTC.

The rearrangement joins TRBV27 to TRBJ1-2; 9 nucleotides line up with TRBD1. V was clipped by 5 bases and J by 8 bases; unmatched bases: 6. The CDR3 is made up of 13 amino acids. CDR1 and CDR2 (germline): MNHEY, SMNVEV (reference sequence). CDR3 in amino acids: CASSPRDRVGYTF. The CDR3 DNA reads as TGTGCCAGCAGTCCCCGGGACAGGGTCGGCTACACCTTC.

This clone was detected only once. The CDR3 DNA reads TGTGCCAGTAGTATAGGCCCCAGCGGGAGGTGGAATGAGCAGTTCTTC. It codes for CASSIGPSGRWNEQFF. The V gene is TRBV19, the J gene TRBJ2-1; 9 positions match TRBD2. The CDR3 loop spans 16 amino acids. The V segment lost 1 base and the J segment 7 bases; nucleotides outside the gene matches: 8. Germline V lookup: CDR1 LNHDA, CDR2 SQIVND (reference sequence).

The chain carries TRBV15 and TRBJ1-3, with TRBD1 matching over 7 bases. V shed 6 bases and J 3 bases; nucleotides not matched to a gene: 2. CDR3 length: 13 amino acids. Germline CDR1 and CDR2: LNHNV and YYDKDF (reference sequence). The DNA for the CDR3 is TGTGCCACCAGTCGGGACAGTGGAAACACCATATATTTT. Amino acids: CATSRDSGNTIYF. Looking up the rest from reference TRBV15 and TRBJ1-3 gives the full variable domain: DAMVIQNPRYQVTQFGKPVTLSCSQTLNHNVMYWYQQKSSQAPKLLFHYYDKDFNNEADTPDNFQSRRPNTSFCFLDIRSPGLGDTAMYLCATSRDSGNTIYFGEGSWLTVV.

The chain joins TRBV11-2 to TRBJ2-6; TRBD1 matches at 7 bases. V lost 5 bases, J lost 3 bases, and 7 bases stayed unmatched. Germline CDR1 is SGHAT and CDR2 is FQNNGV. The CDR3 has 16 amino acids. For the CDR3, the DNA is TGTGCCAGCAGCCTACACCAGGGGGTTGGGGCCAACGTCCTGACTTTC. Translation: CASSLHQGVGANVLTF.

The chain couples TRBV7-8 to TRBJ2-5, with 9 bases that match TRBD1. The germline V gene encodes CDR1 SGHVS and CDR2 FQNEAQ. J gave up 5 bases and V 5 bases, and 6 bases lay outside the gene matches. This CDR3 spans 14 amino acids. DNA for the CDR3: TGTGCCAGCAGCCCACAGGGGGCAGGGGAGACCCAGTACTTC. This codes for CASSPQGAGETQYF.

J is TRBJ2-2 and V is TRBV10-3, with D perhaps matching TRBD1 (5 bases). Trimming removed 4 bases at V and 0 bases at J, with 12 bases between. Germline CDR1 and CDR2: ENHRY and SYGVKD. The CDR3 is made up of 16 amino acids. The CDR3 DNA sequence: TGTGCCATCAGTGTACCCACAGGAGCGAACACCGGGGAGCTGTTTTTT. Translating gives CAISVPTGANTGELFF.

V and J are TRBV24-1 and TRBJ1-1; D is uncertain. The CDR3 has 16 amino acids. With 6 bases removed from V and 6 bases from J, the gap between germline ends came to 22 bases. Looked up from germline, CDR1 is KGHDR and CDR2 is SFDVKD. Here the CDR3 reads CATSPGAAAPRAEAFF. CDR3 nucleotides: TGTGCCACCAGTCCAGGAGCGGCGGCCCCGAGGGCTGAAGCTTTCTTT.

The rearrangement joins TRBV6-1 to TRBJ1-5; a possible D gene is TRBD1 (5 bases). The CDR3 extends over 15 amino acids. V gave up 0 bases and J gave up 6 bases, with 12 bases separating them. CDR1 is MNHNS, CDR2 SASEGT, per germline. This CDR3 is CASSEAVRVLQPQHF. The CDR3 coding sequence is TGTGCCAGCAGTGAAGCGGTCAGGGTTCTTCAGCCCCAGCATTTT.

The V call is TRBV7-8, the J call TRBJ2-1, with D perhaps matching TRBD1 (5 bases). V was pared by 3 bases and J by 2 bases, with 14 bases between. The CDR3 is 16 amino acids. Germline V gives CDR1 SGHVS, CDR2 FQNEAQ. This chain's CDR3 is CASSLTRRVTYNEQFF. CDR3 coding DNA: TGTGCCAGCAGCTTGACCCGCAGGGTAACCTACAATGAGCAGTTCTTC.

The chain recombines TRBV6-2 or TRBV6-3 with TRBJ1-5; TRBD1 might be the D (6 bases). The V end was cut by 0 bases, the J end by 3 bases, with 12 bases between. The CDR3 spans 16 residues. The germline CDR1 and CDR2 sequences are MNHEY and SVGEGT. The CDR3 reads CASSYSQGTTNQPQHF. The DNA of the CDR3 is TGTGCCAGCAGTTACTCGCAGGGGACCACCAATCAGCCCCAGCATTTT.

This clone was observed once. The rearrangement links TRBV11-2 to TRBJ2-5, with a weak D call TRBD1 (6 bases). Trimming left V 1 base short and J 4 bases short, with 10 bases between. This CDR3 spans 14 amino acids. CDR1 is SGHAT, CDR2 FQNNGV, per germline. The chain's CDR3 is CASSLVSGAETQYF. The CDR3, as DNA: TGTGCCAGCAGCTTAGTTTCAGGGGCAGAGACCCAGTACTTC.

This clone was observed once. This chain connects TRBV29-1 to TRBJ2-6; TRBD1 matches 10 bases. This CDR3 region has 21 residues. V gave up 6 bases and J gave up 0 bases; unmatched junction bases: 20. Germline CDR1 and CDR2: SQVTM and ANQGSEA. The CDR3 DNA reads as TGCAGCGTACTGTGGGGCGAACCGGGACAGGGGCGAGACTCTGGGGCCAACGTCCTGACTTTC. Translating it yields CSVLWGEPGQGRDSGANVLTF.

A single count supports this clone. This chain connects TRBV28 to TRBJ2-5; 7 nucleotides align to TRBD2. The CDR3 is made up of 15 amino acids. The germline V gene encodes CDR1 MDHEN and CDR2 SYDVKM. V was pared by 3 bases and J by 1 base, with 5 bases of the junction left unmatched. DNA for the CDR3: TGTGCCAGCAGTTTTGCGGGAGAGTTCCAAGAGACCCAGTACTTC. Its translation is CASSFAGEFQETQYF. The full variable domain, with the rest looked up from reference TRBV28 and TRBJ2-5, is DVKVTQSSRYLVKRTGEKVFLECVQDMDHENMFWYRQDPGLGLRLIYFSYDVKMKEKGDIPEGYSVSREKKERFSLILESASTNQTSMYLCASSFAGEFQETQYFGPGTRLLVL.

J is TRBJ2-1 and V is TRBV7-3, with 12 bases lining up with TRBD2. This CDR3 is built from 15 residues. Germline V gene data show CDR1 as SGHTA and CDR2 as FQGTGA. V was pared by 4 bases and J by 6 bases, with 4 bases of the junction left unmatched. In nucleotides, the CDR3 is TGTGCCAGCAGCTCGCTAGCGGGAGGGGGCAATGAGCAGTTCTTC. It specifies CASSSLAGGGNEQFF.

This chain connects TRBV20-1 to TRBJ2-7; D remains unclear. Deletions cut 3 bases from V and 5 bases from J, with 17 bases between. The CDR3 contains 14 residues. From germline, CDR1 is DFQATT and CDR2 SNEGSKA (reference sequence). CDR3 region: CSASDGGLHNEQYF. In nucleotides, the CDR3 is TGCAGTGCTAGTGACGGCGGTTTGCACAACGAGCAGTACTTC.

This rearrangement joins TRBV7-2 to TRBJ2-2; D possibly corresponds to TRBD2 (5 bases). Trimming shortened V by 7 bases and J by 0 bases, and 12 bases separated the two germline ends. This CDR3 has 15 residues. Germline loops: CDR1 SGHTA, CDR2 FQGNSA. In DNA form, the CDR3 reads TGTGCCAGCAAGGAGGAATTTTCGAACACCGGGGAGCTGTTTTTT. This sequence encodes CASKEEFSNTGELFF. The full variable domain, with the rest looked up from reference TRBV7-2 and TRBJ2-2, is GAGVSQSPSNKVTEKGKDVELRCDPISGHTALYWYRQSLGQGLEFLIYFQGNSAPDKSGLPSDRFSAERTGGSVSTLTIQRTQQEDSAVYLCASKEEFSNTGELFFGEGSRLTVL.

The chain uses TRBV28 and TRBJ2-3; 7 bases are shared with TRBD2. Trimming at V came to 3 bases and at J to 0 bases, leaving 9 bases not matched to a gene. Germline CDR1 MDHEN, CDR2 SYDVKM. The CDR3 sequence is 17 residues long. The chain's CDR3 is CASSFRDGTTSTDTQYF. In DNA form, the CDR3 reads TGTGCCAGCAGTTTTCGTGACGGGACTACAAGCACAGATACGCAGTATTTT.

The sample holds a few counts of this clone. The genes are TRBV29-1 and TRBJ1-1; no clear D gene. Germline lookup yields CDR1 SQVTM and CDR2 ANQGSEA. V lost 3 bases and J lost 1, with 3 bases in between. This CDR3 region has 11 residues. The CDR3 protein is CSVERNTEAFF. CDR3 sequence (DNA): TGCAGCGTTGAGCGGAACACTGAAGCTTTCTTT.

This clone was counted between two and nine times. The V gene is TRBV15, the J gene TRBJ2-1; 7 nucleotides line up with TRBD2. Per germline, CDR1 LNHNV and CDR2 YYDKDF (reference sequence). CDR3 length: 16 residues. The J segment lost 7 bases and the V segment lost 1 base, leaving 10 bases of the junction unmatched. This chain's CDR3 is CATSRVVGGPDNEQFF. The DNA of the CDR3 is TGTGCCACCAGCAGAGTCGTGGGAGGGCCAGATAATGAGCAGTTCTTC.

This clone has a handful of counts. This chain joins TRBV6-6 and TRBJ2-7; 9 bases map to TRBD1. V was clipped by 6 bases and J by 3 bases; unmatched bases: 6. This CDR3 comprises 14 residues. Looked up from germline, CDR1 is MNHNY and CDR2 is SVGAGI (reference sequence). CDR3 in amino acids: CASRPNRGLYEQYF. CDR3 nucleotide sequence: TGTGCCAGCAGGCCCAACAGGGGGCTCTACGAGCAGTACTTC.

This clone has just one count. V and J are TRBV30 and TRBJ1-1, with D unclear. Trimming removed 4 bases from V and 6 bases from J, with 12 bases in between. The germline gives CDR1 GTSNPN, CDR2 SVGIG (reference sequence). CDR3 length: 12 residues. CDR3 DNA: TGTGCCTGGACCGGGGAATGGGCTGAAGCTTTCTTT. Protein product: CAWTGEWAEAFF. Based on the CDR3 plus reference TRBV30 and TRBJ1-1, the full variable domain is SQTIHQWPATLVQPVGSPLSLECTVEGTSNPNLYWYRQAAGRGLQLLFYSVGIGQISSEVPQNLSASRPQDRQFILSSKKLLLSDSGFYLCAWTGEWAEAFFGQGTRLTVV.

CDR3 residues: CASSLDLAGGTDTQYF. The CDR3 DNA reads as TGCGCCAGCAGCTTGGATCTAGCGGGGGGCACAGATACGCAGTATTTT. This chain uses TRBV5-1 with TRBJ2-3; 10 bases are a match to TRBD2. Per the germline V gene, CDR1 is SGHRS and CDR2 is YFSETQ. Unmatched junction bases numbered 2, after V lost 0 bases and J lost 1 base. CDR3 size: 16 residues.

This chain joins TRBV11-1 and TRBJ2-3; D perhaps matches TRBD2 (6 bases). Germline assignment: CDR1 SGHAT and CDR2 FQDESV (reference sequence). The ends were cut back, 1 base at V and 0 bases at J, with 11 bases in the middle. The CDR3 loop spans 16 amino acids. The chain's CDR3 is CASSLEVRGSTDTQYF. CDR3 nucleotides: TGTGCCAGCAGCTTAGAAGTGCGGGGTAGCACAGATACGCAGTATTTT.

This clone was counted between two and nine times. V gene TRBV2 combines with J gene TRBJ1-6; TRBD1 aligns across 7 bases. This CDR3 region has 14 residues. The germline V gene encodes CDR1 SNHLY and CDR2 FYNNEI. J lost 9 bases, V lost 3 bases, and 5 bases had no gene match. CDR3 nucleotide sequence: TGTGCCAGCAGTGATAACAGGGGCTCTTCACCCCTCCACTTT. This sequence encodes CASSDNRGSSPLHF.

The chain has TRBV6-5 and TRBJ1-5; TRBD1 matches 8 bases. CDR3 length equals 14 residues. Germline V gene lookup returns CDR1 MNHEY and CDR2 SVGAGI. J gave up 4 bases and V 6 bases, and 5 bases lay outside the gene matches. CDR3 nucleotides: TGTGCCAGCAGGTCGCAGGGGGCAAATCAGCCCCAGCATTTT. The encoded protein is CASRSQGANQPQHF.

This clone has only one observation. CDR3 residues: CASTPHGREAFF. The CDR3 bases are TGTGCCAGCACCCCCCACGGGAGAGAAGCTTTCTTT. This sequence joins TRBV7-9 and TRBJ1-1; D unresolved. The germline V and J ends were trimmed by 7 bases and 8 bases, with 14 bases remaining between them. Germline V gene sequence: CDR1 SEHNR, CDR2 FQNEAQ (reference sequence). There are 12 residues in the CDR3.